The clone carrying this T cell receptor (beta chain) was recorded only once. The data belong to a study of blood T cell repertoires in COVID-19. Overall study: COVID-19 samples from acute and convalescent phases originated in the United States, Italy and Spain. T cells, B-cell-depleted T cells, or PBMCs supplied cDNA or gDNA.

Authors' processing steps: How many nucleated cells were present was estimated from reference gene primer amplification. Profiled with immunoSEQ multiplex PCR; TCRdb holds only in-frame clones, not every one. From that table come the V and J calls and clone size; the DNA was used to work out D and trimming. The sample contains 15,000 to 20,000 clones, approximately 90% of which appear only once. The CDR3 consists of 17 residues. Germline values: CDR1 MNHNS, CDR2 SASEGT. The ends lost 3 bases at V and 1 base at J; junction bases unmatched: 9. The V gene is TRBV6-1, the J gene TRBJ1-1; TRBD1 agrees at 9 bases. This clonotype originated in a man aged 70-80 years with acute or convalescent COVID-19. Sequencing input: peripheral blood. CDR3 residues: CASSDPRGQGTNTEAFF. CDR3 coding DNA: TGTGCCAGCAGTGACCCCCGTGGACAGGGGACGAACACTGAAGCTTTCTTT.